The clone carrying this T cell receptor (beta chain) occurred a few times. Its antigen is unidentified. The data derive from a study of cytomegalovirus exposure and HLA in healthy donors. The study, taken as a whole, reports: The later analysis indicated that the majority of CMV-associated TCR beta chains appeared HLA-restricted.

Germline assignment: CDR1 SEHNR and CDR2 FQNEAQ (reference sequence). The CDR3 runs to 16 residues. V lost 5 bases to trimming and J lost 2 bases, with 13 bases between them. Nominally healthy donors were sampled, though unrecorded immune exposures were likely. Primers included in the PCR were 60 Vbeta and 13 Jbeta primers. Produced via immunoSEQ multiplex PCR; TCRdb's table is partial and in-frame only. The sample lists 120,000 to 150,000 clones, around four fifths occurring once. This TCR was recovered from a male donor in good health and CMV-seronegative. The sample was PBMCs. The rearrangement uses TRBV7-9 and TRBJ1-6; D gene unclear. The CDR3 DNA reads TGTGCCAGCAGCAACGACAAGCAGACCTATAATTCACCCCTCCACTTT. The encoded protein is CASSNDKQTYNSPLHF.